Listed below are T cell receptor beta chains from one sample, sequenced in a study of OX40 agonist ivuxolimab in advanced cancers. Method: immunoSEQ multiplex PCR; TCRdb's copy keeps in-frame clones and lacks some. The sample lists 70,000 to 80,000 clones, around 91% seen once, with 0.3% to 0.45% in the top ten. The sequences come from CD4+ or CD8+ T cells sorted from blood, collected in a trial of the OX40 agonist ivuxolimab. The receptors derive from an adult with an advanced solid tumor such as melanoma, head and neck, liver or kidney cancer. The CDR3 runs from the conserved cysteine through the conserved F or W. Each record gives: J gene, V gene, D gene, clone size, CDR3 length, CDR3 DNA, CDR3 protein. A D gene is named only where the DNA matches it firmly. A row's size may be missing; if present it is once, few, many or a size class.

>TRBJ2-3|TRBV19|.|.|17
TGTGCCAGTAGTATAGGTGAGGGGCGGAGGGTCGCAGATACGCAGTATTTT
CASSIGEGRRVADTQYF
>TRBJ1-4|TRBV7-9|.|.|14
TGTGCCAGCAGCTTGGGGGCTCTTAATGAAAAACTGTTTTTT
CASSLGALNEKLFF
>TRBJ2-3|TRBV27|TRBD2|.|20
TGTGCCAGCAGTCCCGGACAGCCGTCAGGACTAGCGGGAGGGGCAGATACGCAGTATTTT
CASSPGQPSGLAGGADTQYF
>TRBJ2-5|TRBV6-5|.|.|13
TGTGCCAGCAGTGAAGACGTAGGGGAGACCCAGTACTTC
CASSEDVGETQYF
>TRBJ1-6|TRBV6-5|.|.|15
TGTGCCAGCAGTTACTCGATGATACCGATTTCACCCCTCCACTTT
CASSYSMIPISPLHF
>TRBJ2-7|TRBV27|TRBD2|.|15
TGTGCCAGCAGTTTGACTAGCGGGAACCGGTACGAGCAGTACTTC
CASSLTSGNRYEQYF
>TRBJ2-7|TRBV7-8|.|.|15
TGTGCCAGCAGCCGGCCGGGACGGAAGGTCTACGAGCAGTACTTC
CASSRPGRKVYEQYF
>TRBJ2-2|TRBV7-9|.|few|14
TGTGCCAGCAGCTTAAAAAGGGATGGCGGGGAGCTGTTTTTT
CASSLKRDGGELFF
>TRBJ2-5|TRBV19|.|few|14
TGTGCCAGTAACCAGGGTAGACTCCAAGAGACCCAGTACTTC
CASNQGRLQETQYF
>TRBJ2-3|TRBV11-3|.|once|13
TGTGCCAGCAGCTACACTAGCCTAGATACGCAGTATTTT
CASSYTSLDTQYF
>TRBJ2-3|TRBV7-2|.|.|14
TGTGCCAGCGCGGGGCAGGGGGTAATAGATACGCAGTATTTT
CASAGQGVIDTQYF
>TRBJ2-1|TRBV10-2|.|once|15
TGCGCCTCAGGAAGGGGGGAGACCTCCTACAATGAGCAGTTCTTC
CASGRGETSYNEQFF
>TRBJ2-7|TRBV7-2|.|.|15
TGTGCCAGCAGTCAAGGGGCAGGGACTTCCTACGAGCAGTACTTC
CASSQGAGTSYEQYF
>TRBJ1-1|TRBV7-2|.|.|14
TGTGCCAGCAGCTTTGGGGCAGGGACTACTGAAGCTTTCTTT
CASSFGAGTTEAFF
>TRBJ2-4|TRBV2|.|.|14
TGTGCCAGCAGTGGCCGAGTAGCTTCCTACCTACAGTACTTC
CASSGRVASYLQYF
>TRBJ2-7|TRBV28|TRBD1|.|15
TGTGCCAGCAGCTCTACAGGGGGCGGGCCCTACGAGCAGTACTTC
CASSSTGGGPYEQYF
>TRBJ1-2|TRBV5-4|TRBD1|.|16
TGTGCCAGCAGCTTGGCCAACGAGGGGGCTTACTATGGCTACACCTTC
CASSLANEGAYYGYTF
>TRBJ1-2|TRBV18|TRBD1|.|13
TGTGCCAGCTCACCTCCGGGACAGTATGGCTACACCTTC
CASSPPGQYGYTF
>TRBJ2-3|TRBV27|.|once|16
TGTGCCAGCAGTCCGGAGCTGCGGAGGGGAGGAGATACGCAGTATTTT
CASSPELRRGGDTQYF
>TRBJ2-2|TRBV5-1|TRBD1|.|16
TGCGCCAGCAGCTTGGCCGAGGGGACAGATACCGGGGAGCTGTTTTTT
CASSLAEGTDTGELFF
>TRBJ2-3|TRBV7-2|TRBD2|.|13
TGTGCCTCCCGGGAGGCAAGCACAGATACGCAGTATTTT
CASREASTDTQYF
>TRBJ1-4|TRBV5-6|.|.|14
TGTGCCAACAGCTTGGTCTCAGGGAATGAAAAACTGTTTTTT
CANSLVSGNEKLFF
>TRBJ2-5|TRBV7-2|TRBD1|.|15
TGTGCCAGCAGCTTGAGGACAGGGGAAGGGGAGACCCAGTACTTC
CASSLRTGEGETQYF
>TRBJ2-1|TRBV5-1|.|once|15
TGCGCCAGCAGTCTAGGGAATACAGGGATTGATGAGCAGTTCTTC
CASSLGNTGIDEQFF
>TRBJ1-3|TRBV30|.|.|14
TGTGCCTGGAGTGGTTCAGGGGCTGGAAACACCATATATTTT
CAWSGSGAGNTIYF
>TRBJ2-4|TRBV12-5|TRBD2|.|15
TGTGCTAGTGGCCCCCGGGCGGGAGAGGGAAACATTCAGTACTTC
CASGPRAGEGNIQYF
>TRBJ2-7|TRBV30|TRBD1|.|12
TGTGCCTGGGGACAGGGGGCATACGAGCAGTACTTC
CAWGQGAYEQYF
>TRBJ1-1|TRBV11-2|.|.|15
TGTGCCAGCAGCTTAACTGGGACCATGAACACTGAAGCTTTCTTT
CASSLTGTMNTEAFF
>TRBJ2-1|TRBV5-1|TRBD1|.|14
TGCGCCAGCAGACTACAGGGGCCACACGATGAGCAGTTCTTC
CASRLQGPHDEQFF
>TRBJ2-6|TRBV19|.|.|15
TGTGCCAGTAGCCCCACCCCTTTCGGGGCCAACGTCCTGACTTTC
CASSPTPFGANVLTF
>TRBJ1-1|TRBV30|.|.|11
TGTGCCTGGGGCGGTATAACTGAAGCTTTCTTT
CAWGGITEAFF
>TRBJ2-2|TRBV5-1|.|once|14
TGCGCCAGCAGCTTGGTGGGGGAAACCGGGGAGCTGTTTTTT
CASSLVGETGELFF
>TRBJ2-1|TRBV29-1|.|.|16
TGCAGCGTTGTACCCTTGCGTGACACCGCCTACAATGAGCAGTTCTTC
CSVVPLRDTAYNEQFF
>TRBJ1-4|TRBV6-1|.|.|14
TGTGCCAGCAGTGATGGCCAGGGCGGTGAAAAACTGTTTTTT
CASSDGQGGEKLFF
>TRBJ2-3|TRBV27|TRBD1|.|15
TGTGCCAGCAGTTTCGGGACAGAAAGCACAGATACGCAGTATTTT
CASSFGTESTDTQYF
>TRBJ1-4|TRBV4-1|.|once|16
TGCGCCAGCAGCCAAGATTGGCCGGCAACTAATGAAAAACTGTTTTTT
CASSQDWPATNEKLFF
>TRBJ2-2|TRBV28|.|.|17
TGTGCCAGCAGTTCCCCGACTGGATTTTTGAACACCGGGGAGCTGTTTTTT
CASSSPTGFLNTGELFF
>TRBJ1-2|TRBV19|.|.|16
TGTGCCAGTAGTAGCGGGGGTGGGTCCCGAAGCTATGGCTACACCTTC
CASSSGGGSRSYGYTF
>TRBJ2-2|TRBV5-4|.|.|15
TGTGCCAGCAGCCCTGGATTACGGAACACCGGGGAGCTGTTTTTT
CASSPGLRNTGELFF
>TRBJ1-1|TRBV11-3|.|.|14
TGTGCCAGCAGCCGCGGACTCCTGAACACTGAAGCTTTCTTT
CASSRGLLNTEAFF
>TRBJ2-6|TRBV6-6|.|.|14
TGTGCCGCCGACCCGGGGGTAGGGGCCAACGTCCTGACTTTC
CAADPGVGANVLTF
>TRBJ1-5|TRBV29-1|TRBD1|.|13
TGCAGCGCCGGGGGGTCAGGGGGACAGCCCCAGCATTTT
CSAGGSGGQPQHF
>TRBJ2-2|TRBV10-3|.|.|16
TGTGCCATCAGTGAAAGTAGACAAACGAACACCGGGGAGCTGTTTTTT
CAISESRQTNTGELFF
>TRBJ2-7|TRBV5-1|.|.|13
TGCGCCAGCAGCGTAGGACAAATCTACGAGCAGTACTTC
CASSVGQIYEQYF
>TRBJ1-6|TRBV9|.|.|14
TGTGCCAGCAGCACACAGGGAGGTTATTCACCCCTCCACTTT
CASSTQGGYSPLHF
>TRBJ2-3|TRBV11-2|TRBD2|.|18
TGTGCCAGCAGCTTATTACTAGCGGGAGGGCGGAGAACAGATACGCAGTATTTT
CASSLLLAGGRRTDTQYF
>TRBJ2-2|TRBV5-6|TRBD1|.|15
TGTGCCAGCAGCTTGGGGGACAGGGACACCGGGGAGCTGTTTTTT
CASSLGDRDTGELFF
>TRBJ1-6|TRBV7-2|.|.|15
TGTGCCAGCAGCTTCGGGGCGATGTATAATTCACCCCTCCACTTT
CASSFGAMYNSPLHF
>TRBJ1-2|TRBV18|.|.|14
TGTGCCAGCTCACCAAGAAGGCAAGGGAACGGCTACACCTTC
CASSPRRQGNGYTF
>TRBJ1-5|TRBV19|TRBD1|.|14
TGTGCCAGTACCTCCGGGACAGGGGGTCAGCCCCAGCATTTT
CASTSGTGGQPQHF
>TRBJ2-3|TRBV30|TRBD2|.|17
TGTGCCTGGAGTGGGGGCGGCAGCGGGAGGTCCACAGATACGCAGTATTTT
CAWSGGGSGRSTDTQYF
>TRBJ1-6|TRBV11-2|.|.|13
TGTGCCAGCAGCTTAGGCAGTTCAGTTCCCCTCCACTTT
CASSLGSSVPLHF
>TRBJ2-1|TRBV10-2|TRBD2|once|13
TGCGCCAGCAAGCTAGCGGGAGAGGTTGAGCAGTTCTTC
CASKLAGEVEQFF
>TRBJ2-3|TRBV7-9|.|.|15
TGTGCCAGCAGCCCTGGAGCGGAGGGCACAGATACGCAGTATTTT
CASSPGAEGTDTQYF
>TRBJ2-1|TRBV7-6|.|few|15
TGTGCCAGCAGCCCAGGACTAGCCAGGGGGTATGAGCAGTTCTTC
CASSPGLARGYEQFF
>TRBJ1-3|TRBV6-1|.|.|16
TGTGCCAGCAGTGAAGCATACGGAGGCTCTGGAAACACCATATATTTT
CASSEAYGGSGNTIYF
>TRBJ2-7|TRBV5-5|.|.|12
TGTGCCAGCAGCAGGACAGTATACGAGCAGTACTTC
CASSRTVYEQYF